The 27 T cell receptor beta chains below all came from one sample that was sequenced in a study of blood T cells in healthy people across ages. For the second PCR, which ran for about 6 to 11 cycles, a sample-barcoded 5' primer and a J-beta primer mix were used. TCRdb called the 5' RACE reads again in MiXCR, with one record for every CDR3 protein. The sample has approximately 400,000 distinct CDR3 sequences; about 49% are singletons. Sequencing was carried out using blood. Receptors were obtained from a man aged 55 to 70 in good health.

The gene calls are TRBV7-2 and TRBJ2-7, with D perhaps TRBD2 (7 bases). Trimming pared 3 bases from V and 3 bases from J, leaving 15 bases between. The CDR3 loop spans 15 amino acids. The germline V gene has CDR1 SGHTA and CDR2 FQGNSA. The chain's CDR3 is CASSLSGGQGYEQYF. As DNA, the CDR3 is TGTGCCAGCAGCTTGTCCGGGGGGCAGGGCTACGAGCAGTACTTC.

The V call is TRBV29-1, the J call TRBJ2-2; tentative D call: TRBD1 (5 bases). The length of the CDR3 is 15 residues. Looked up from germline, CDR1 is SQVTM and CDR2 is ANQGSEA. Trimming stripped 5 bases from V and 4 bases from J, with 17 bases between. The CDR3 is CSVLPGQGGTGELFF. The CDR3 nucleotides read TGCAGCGTTCTACCTGGGCAGGGCGGCACCGGGGAGCTGTTTTTT.

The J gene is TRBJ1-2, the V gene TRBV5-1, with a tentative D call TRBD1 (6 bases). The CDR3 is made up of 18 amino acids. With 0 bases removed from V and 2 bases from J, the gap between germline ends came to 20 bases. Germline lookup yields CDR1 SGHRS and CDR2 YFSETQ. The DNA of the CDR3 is TGCGCCAGCAGCTTGGATGGGGGGGCGCTCGGTGGAAACTATGGCTACACCTTC. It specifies CASSLDGGALGGNYGYTF.

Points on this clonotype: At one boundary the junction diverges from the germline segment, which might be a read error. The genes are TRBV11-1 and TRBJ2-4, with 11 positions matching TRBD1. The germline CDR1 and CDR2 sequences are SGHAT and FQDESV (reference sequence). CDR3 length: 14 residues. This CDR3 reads CVSSTGQGGDIQYF. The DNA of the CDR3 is TGTGTCAGCAGCACGGGACAGGGGGGAGACATTCAGTACTTC.

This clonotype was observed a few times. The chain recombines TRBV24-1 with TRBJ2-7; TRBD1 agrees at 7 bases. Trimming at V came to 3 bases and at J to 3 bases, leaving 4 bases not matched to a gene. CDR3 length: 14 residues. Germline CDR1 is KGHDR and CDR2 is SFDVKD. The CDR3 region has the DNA TGTGCCACCAGTGATCCGACAGGGAACTACGAGCAGTACTTC. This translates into CATSDPTGNYEQYF.

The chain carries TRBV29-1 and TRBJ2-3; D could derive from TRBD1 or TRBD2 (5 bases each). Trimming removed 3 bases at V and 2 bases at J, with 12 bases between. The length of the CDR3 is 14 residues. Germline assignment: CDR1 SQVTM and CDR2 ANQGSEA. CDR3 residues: CSVDRPGTTDTQYF. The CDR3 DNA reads TGCAGCGTTGATCGCCCAGGGACCACAGATACGCAGTATTTT.

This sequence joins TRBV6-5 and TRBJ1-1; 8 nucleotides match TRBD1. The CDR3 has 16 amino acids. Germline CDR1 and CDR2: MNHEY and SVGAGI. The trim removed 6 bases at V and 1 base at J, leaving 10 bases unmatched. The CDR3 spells CASRNTGGGRNTEAFF. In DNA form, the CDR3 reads TGTGCCAGCAGAAACACAGGGGGTGGGCGGAACACTGAAGCTTTCTTT.

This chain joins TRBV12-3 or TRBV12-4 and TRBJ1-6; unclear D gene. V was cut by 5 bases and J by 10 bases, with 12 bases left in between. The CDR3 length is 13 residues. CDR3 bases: TGTGCCAGCAGTCCTCCTGGAGGATCACCCCTCCACTTT. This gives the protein CASSPPGGSPLHF.

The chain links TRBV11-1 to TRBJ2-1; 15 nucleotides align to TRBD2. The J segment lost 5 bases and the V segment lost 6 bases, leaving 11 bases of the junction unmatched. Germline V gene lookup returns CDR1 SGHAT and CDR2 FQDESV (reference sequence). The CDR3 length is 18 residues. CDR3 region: CASRHGLAGGPFHNEQFF. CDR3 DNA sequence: TGTGCCAGCAGACATGGACTAGCGGGAGGGCCTTTCCACAATGAGCAGTTCTTC.

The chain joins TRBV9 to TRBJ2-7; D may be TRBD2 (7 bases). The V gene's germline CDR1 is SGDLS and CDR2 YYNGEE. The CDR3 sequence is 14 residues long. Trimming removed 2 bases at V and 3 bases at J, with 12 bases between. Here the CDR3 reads CASSVGGGVYEQYF. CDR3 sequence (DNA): TGTGCCAGCAGCGTGGGAGGGGGGGTCTACGAGCAGTACTTC.

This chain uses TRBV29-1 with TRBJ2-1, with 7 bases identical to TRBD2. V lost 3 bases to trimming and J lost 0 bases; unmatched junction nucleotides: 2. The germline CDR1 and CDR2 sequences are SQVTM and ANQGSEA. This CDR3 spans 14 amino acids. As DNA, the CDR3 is TGCAGCGTTGATCCTAGCGGCTCCTACAATGAGCAGTTCTTC. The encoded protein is CSVDPSGSYNEQFF.

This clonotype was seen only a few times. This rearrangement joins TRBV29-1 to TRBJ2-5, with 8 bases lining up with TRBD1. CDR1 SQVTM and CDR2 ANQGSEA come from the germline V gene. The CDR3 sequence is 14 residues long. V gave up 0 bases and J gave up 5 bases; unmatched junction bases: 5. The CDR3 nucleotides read TGCAGCGTTGAAGATCTGGGACAGGACGAGACCCAGTACTTC. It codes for CSVEDLGQDETQYF.

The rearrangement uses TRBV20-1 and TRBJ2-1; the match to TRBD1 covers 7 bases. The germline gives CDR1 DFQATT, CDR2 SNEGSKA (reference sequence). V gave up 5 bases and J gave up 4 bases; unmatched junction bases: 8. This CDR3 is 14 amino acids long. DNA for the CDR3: TGCAGTGCTGCCCCGAGACAGGGTTACAATGAGCAGTTCTTC. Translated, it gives CSAAPRQGYNEQFF.

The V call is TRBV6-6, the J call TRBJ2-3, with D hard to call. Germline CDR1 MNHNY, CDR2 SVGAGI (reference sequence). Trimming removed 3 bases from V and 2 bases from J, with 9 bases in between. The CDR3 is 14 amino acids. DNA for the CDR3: TGTGCCAGCAGTTATGAAGCGACCACAGATACGCAGTATTTT. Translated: CASSYEATTDTQYF.

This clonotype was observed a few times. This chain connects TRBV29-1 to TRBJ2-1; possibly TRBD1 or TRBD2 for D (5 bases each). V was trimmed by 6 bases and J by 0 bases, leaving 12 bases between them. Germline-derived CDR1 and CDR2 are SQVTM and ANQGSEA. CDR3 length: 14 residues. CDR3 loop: CSVSGASSYNEQFF. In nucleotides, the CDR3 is TGCAGCGTGTCCGGGGCGAGCTCCTACAATGAGCAGTTCTTC.

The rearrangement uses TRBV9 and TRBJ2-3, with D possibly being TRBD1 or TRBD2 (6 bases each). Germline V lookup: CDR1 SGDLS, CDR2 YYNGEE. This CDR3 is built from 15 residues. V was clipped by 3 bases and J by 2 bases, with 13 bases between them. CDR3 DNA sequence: TGTGCCAGCAGCGAAGGGGGGAACCCCACAGATACGCAGTATTTT. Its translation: CASSEGGNPTDTQYF. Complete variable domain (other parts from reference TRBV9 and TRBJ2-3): DSGVTQTPKHLITATGQRVTLRCSPRSGDLSVYWYQQSLDQGLQFLIQYYNGEERAKGNILERFSAQQFPDLHSELNLSSLELGDSALYFCASSEGGNPTDTQYFGPGTRLTVL.

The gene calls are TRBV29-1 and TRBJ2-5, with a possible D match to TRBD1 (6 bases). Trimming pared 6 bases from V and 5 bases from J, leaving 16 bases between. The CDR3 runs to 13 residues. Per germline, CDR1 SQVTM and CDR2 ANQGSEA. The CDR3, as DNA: TGCAGCGTCCGTAGGGGGACGGGCGAGACCCAGTACTTC. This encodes CSVRRGTGETQYF. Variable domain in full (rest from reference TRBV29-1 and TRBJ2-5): SAVISQKPSRDICQRGTSLTIQCQVDSQVTMMFWYRQQPGQSLTLIATANQGSEATYESGFVIDKFPISRPNLTFSTLTVSNMSPEDSSIYLCSVRRGTGETQYFGPGTRLLVL.

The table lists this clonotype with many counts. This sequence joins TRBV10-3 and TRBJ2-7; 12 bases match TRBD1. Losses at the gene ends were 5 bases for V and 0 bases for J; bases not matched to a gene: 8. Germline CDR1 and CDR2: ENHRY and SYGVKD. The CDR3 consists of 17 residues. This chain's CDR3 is CAISPGTGGTYSYEQYF. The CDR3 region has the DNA TGTGCCATCAGTCCCGGGACAGGGGGCACATACTCCTACGAGCAGTACTTC.

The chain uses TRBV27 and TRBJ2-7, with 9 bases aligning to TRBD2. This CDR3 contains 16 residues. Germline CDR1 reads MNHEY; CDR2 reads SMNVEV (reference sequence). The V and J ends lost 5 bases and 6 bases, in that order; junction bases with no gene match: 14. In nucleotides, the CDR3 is TGTGCCAGCAGTACTGATTCGCGGGAGGGCCGGGGCGAGCAGTACTTC. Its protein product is CASSTDSREGRGEQYF.

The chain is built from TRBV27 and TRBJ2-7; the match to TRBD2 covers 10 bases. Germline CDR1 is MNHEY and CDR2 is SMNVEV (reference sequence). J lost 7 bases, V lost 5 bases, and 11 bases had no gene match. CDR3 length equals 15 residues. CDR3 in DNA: TGTGCCAGCAGTGCCGCTAGCGGGAGTGGTGGAGAGCAGTACTTC. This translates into CASSAASGSGGEQYF.

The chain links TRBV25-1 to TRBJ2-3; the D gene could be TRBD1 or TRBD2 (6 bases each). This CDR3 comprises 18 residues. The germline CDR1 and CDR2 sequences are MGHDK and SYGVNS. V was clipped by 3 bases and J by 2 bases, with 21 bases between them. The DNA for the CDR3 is TGTGCCAGCAGTGACTCACTCGGACGGGGGCGCAACACAGATACGCAGTATTTT. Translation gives CASSDSLGRGRNTDTQYF.

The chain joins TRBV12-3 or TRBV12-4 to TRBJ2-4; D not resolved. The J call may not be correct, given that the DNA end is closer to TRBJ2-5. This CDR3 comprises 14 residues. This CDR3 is CASSENVAQETQYF. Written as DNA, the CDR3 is TGTGCCAGCAGCGAGAATGTCGCCCAAGAGACCCAGTACTTC.

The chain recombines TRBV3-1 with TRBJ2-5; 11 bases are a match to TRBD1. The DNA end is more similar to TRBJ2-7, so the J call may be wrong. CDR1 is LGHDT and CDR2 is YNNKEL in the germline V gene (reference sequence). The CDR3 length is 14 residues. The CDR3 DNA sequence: TGTGCCAGCTCACGGACAGGGGGCGCGTACGAGCAGTACTTC. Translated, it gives CASSRTGGAYEQYF.

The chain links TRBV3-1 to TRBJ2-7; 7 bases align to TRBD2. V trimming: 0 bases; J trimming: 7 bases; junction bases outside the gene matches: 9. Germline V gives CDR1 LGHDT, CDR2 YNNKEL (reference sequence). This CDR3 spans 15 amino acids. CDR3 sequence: CASSQEQTGGYEQYF. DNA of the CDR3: TGTGCCAGCAGCCAAGAGCAAACGGGGGGTTATGAGCAGTACTTC.

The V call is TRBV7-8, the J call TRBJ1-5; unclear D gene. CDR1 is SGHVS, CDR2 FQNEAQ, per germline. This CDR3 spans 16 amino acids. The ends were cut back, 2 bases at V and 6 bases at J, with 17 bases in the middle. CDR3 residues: CASSLSPGGLGQPQHF. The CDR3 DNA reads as TGTGCCAGCAGCTTATCTCCCGGAGGTTTGGGTCAGCCCCAGCATTTT.

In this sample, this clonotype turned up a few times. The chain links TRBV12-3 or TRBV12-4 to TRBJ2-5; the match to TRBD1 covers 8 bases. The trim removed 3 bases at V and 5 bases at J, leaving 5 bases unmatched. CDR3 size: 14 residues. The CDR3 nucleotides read TGTGCCAGCAGTTTGGCAGGGGGCGTTGAGACCCAGTACTTC. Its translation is CASSLAGGVETQYF.

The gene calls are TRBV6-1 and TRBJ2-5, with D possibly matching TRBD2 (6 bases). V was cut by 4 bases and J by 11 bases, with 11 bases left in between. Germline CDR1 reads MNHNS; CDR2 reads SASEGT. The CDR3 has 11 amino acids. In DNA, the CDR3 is TGTGCCAGCAGTGCCGGGACTTCTCAGTACTTC. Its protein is CASSAGTSQYF.